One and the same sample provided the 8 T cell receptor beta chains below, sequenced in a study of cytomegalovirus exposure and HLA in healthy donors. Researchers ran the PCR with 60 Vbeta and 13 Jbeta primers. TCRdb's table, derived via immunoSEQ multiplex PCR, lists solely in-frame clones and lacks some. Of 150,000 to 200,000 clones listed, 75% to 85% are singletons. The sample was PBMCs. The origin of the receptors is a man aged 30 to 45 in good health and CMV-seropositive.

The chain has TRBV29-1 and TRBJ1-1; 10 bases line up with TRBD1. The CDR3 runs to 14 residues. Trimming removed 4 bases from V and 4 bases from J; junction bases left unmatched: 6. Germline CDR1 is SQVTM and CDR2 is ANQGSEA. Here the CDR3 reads CSVGGGQGITEAFF. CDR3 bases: TGCAGCGTTGGAGGGGGACAGGGGATCACTGAAGCTTTCTTT.

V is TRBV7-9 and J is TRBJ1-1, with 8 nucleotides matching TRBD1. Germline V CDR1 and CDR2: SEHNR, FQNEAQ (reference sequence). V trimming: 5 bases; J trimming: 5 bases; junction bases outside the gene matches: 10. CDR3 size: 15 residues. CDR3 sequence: CASSRGTGGGTEAFF. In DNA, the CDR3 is TGTGCCAGCAGCCGCGGGACAGGCGGCGGGACTGAAGCTTTCTTT.

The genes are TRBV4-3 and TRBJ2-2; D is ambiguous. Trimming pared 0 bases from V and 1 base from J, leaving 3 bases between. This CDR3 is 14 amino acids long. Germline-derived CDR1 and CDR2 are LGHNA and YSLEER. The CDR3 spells CASSQDVNTGELFF. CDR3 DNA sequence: TGCGCCAGCAGCCAAGACGTGAACACCGGGGAGCTGTTTTTT.

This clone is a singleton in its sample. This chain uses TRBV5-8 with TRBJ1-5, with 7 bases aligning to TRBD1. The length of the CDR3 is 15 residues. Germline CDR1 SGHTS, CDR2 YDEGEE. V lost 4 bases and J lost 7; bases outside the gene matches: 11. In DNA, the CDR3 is TGTGCCAGCAGCCGCGCCAGGGGGGAGAGGCAGCCCCAGCATTTT. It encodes CASSRARGERQPQHF.

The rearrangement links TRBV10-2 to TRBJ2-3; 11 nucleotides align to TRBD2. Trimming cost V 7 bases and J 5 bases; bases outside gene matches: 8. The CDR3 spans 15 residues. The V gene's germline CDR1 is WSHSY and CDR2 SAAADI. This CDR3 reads CASKLTSGSLDTQYF. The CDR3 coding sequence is TGCGCCAGCAAACTCACTAGCGGGAGTTTAGATACGCAGTATTTT.

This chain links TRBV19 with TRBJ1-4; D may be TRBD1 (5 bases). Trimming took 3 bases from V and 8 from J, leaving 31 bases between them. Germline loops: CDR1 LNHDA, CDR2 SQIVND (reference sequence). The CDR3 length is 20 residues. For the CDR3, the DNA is TGTGCCAGTAGTATTCCCTCCAGGGTAGGCGCTCGATATTTCGTCGAAAAACTGTTTTTT. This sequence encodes CASSIPSRVGARYFVEKLFF.

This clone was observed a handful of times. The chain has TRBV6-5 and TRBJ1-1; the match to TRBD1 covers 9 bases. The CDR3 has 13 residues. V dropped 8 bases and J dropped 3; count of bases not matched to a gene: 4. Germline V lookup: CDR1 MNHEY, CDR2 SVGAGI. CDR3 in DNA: TGTGCCAGCGGGGGGACAGGGTACACTGAAGCTTTCTTT. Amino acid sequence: CASGGTGYTEAFF.

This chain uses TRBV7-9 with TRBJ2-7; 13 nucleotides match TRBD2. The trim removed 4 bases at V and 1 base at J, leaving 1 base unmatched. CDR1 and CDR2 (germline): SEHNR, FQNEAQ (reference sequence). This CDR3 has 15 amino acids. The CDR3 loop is CASSSGLAGSYEQYF. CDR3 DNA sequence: TGTGCCAGCAGCTCGGGACTAGCGGGGTCCTACGAGCAGTACTTC. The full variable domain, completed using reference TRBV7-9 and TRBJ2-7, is DTGVSQNPRHKITKRGQNVTFRCDPISEHNRLYWYRQTLGQGPEFLTYFQNEAQLEKSRLLSDRFSAERPKGSFSTLEIQRTEQGDSAMYLCASSSGLAGSYEQYFGPGTRLTVT.